This T cell receptor (beta chain) was recorded in a study of response to subunit inactivated influenza vaccine. This CDR3 has 15 residues. The trim removed 4 bases at V and 2 bases at J, leaving 8 bases unmatched. The V gene's germline CDR1 is SGHTS and CDR2 YDEGEE. Using its own MiXCR run on the RT-PCR reads, TCRdb lists one record per CDR3 protein. Counted here are almost 600,000 distinct CDR3 sequences, approximately 15% occurring once; the ten biggest clones make up roughly 11%. This receptor was identified in a man in his fifties or sixties who received an inactivated influenza vaccine. Sequencing was performed on PBMCs from blood, taken 11 to 12 days after vaccination. V gene TRBV5-8 combines with J gene TRBJ2-7; 8 nucleotides line up with TRBD1. The CDR3, as DNA: TGTGCCAGCAGCAAAAAGAACAGGGGGACCTACGAGCAGTACTTC. This gives the protein CASSKKNRGTYEQYF.